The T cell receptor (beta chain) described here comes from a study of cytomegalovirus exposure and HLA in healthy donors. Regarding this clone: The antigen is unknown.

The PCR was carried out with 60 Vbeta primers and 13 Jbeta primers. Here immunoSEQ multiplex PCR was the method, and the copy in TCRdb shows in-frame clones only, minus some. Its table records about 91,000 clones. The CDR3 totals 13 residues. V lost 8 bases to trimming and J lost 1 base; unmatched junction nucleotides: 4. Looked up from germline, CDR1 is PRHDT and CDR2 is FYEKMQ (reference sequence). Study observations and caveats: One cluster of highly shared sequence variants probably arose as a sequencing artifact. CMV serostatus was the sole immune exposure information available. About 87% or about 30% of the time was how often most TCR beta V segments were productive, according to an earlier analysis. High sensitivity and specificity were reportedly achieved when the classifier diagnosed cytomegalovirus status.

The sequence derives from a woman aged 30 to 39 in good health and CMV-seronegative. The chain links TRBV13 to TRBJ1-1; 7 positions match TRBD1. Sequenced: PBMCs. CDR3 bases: TGTGCCAGCGGCAGGGGGGCGAACACTGAAGCTTTCTTT. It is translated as CASGRGANTEAFF. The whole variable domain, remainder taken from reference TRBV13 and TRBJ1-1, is AAGVIQSPRHLIKEKRETATLKCYPIPRHDTVYWYQQGPGQDPQFLISFYEKMQSDKGSIPDRFSAQQFSDYHSELNMSSLELGDSALYFCASGRGANTEAFFGQGTRLTVV.